Ten or more counts support the clone carrying this T cell receptor (beta chain). What it recognizes is unknown. The junction had 9 bases not matched to a gene; V was cut back by 5 bases and J by 5 bases. The CDR3 length is 16 residues. Germline CDR1 is LGHNA and CDR2 is YNFKEQ. The source of the sample is a study of blood T cells in healthy people across ages. On the study more broadly: Roughly one uniquely barcoded beta molecule per two T cells was captured.

Overall study results and limits: Older individuals had lower TCR beta diversity per million T cells (the decline was roughly linear).

Through a sample-barcoded 5' primer and a J-beta primer mix, a second PCR was run for 7 to 11 cycles. One entry per CDR3 protein, called by TCRdb with MiXCR from the 5' RACE reads. Here the sample spans just under 900,000 distinct CDR3 sequences, around 28% being singletons. Each donor's blood draw was roughly 9.8 milliliters of peripheral blood. The sample taken for sequencing was blood. This TCR derives from a woman of 80 years or more in good health. V gene TRBV4-2 combines with J gene TRBJ2-3; 11 nucleotides line up with TRBD1. The CDR3 reads CASSWRTGGDIDTQYF. The DNA for the CDR3 is TGTGCCAGCAGCTGGCGGACAGGGGGCGACATAGATACGCAGTATTTT.